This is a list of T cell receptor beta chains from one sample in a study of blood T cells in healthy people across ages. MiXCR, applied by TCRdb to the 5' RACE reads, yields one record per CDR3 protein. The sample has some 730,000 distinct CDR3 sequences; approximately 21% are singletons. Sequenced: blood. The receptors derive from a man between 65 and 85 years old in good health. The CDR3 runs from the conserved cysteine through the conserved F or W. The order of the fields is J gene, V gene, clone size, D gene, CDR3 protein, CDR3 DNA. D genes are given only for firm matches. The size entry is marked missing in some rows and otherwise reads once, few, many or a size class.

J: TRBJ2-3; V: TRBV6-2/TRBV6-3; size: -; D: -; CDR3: CASSYLVDRTDTQYF; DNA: TGTGCCAGCAGTTATTTGGTAGATCGGACAGATACGCAGTATTTT
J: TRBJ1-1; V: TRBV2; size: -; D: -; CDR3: CASSESGGRNTEAFF; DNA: TGTGCCAGCAGTGAAAGCGGCGGCAGGAACACTGAAGCTTTCTTT
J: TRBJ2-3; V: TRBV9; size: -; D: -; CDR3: CASSVALVGGTQYF; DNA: TGTGCCAGCAGCGTAGCTTTGGTAGGAGGTACGCAGTATTTT
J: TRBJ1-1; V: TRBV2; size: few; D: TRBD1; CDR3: CASSLEGTGNTEAFF; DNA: TGTGCCAGCAGCCTGGAGGGGACAGGGAACACTGAAGCTTTCTTT
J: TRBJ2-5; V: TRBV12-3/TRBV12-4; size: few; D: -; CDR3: CASSFVGKETQYF; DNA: TGTGCCAGCAGTTTTGTCGGGAAAGAGACCCAGTACTTC
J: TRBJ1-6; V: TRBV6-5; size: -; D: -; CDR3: CASSYEGGGSPLHF; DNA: TGTGCCAGCAGTTACGAGGGCGGTGGCTCACCCCTCCACTTT
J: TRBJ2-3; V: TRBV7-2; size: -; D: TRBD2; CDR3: CASSLGTPSGTTLSTQCF; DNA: TGTGCCAGCAGCTTAGGGACCCCTAGCGGGACAACCCTTTCTACGCAGTGTTTT
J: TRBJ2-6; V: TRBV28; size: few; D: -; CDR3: CASSLPGAAGANFLTF; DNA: TGTGCCAGCAGTCTGCCTGGGGCGGCTGGGGCCAACTTCCTGACTTTC
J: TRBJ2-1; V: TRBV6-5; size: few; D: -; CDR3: CASSYENGGRGRIDEQFF; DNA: TGTGCCAGCAGTTACGAAAACGGTGGACGGGGCAGGATCGATGAGCAGTTCTTC
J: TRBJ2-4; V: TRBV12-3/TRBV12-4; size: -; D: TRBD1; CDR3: CASRGQIGLDIQYF; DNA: TGTGCCAGCAGGGGACAGATCGGACTTGACATTCAGTACTTC
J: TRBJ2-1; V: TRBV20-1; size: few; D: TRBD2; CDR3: CSARISGRINEQFF; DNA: TGCAGTGCTAGAATTAGCGGGAGGATCAATGAGCAGTTCTTC
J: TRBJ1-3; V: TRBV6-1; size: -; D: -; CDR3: CASSEPARGAGNTIYF; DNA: TGTGCCAGCAGTGAACCAGCGCGGGGGGCTGGAAACACCATATATTTT
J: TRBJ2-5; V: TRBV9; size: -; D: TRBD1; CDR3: CASSPRPTGFETQYF; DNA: TGTGCCAGCAGCCCTCGACCGACAGGGTTTGAGACCCAGTACTTC
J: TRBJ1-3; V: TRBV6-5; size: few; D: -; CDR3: CASSYRVAGGSGNTIYF; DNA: TGTGCCAGCAGTTACCGGGTAGCGGGGGGCTCTGGAAACACCATATATTTT
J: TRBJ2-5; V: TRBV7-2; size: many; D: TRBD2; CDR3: CASSLAGGLETQYF; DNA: TGTGCCAGCAGTCTAGCGGGGGGGCTGGAGACCCAGTACTTC
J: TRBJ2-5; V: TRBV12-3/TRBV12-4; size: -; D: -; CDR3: CASGIGETQYF; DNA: TGTGCCAGCGGGATTGGGGAGACCCAGTACTTC
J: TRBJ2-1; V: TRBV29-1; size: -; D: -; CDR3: CSVVGGGYEQFF; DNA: TGCAGCGTTGTCGGAGGGGGCTATGAGCAGTTCTTC
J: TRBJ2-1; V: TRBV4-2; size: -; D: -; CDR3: CASSPADSSYFVF; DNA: TGTGCCAGCAGCCCAGCGGACAGTTCTTATTTCGTTTTC
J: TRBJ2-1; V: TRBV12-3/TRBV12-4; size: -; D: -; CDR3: CASREARIGNEQFF; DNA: TGTGCCAGCAGAGAGGCTAGAATAGGTAATGAGCAGTTCTTC
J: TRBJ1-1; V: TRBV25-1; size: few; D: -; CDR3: CASSELGQGQAWTEAFF; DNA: TGTGCCAGCAGTGAATTGGGCCAGGGTCAGGCTTGGACTGAAGCTTTCTTT
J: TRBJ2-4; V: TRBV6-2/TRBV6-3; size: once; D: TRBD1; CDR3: CASSYGRRGNIQYF; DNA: TGTGCCAGCAGTTACGGCCGCAGGGGGAACATTCAGTACTTC
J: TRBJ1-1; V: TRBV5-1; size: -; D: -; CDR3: CASSLEFVRGEAFF; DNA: TGCGCCAGCAGCTTGGAATTCGTGAGGGGCGAAGCTTTCTTT
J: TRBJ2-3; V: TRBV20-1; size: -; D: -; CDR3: CSVPLQGTSTDTQYF; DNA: TGCAGTGTCCCTCTGCAGGGGACTAGCACAGATACGCAGTATTTT
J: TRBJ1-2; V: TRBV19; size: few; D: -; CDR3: CASKGEPFSGYTF; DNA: TGTGCCAGTAAAGGGGAGCCTTTCAGTGGCTACACCTTC
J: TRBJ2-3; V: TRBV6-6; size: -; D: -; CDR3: CASSYSGSTKFTDTQYF; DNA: TGTGCCAGCAGTTACTCGGGTTCGACAAAATTCACAGATACGCAGTATTTT